The present T cell receptor beta chain was sequenced within a study of blood T cell repertoires in COVID-19. The V and J ends lost 0 bases and 4 bases, in that order; junction bases with no gene match: 4. The V gene's germline CDR1 is LNHNV and CDR2 YYDKDF (reference sequence). This CDR3 region has 15 residues. This clone was counted only a few times. Sequencing used immunoSEQ multiplex PCR; TCRdb keeps in-frame clones, though not all of them. The data hold 150,000 to 200,000 clones, with about nine tenths observed a single time. The sequencing input was peripheral blood. The receptor was isolated from a woman in her 70s with acute or convalescent COVID-19. V gene TRBV15 combines with J gene TRBJ2-7, with 9 bases fitting TRBD1. The CDR3 is CATSRDGTGTYEQYF. The CDR3 DNA is TGTGCCACCAGCAGAGACGGGACAGGGACTTACGAGCAGTACTTC.